These 10 T cell receptor beta chains were all obtained from the same sample, sequenced in a study of blood T cell repertoires in COVID-19. The data were produced by immunoSEQ multiplex PCR, yet TCRdb's version contains in-frame clones alone and is incomplete. Of approximately 140,000 clones in the sample, around nine tenths are singletons; the top ten hold roughly 2.2%. The sample comprised peripheral blood. The receptor source for this set is a man aged 65-85 years with active COVID-19.

The V and J genes are TRBV10-2 and TRBJ2-1; possibly TRBD2 for D (6 bases). The germline gives CDR1 WSHSY, CDR2 SAAADI. This CDR3 has 15 residues. V was shortened by 6 bases and J by 4 bases, with 16 bases between the two germline ends. CDR3 coding DNA: TGCGCCAGCAGATCGCGGGAACTCCTATACAATGAGCAGTTCTTC. It translates to CASRSRELLYNEQFF.

The genes are TRBV4-1 and TRBJ2-3, with D perhaps matching TRBD2 (6 bases). The V end lost 0 bases, the J end lost 0 bases, and 10 bases lay between the germline ends. The CDR3 contains 16 residues. Germline V gene sequence: CDR1 MGHRA, CDR2 YSYEKL. The CDR3 reads CASSQDGGTSTDTQYF. CDR3 nucleotide sequence: TGCGCCAGCAGCCAAGACGGGGGAACTAGCACAGATACGCAGTATTTT.

This sequence joins TRBV18 and TRBJ1-1; D perhaps matches TRBD1 (6 bases). V lost 3 bases, J lost 3 bases, and 11 bases lay in between. The CDR3 consists of 14 residues. Per germline, CDR1 KGHSH and CDR2 LQKENI. CDR3 sequence: CASSPPTGYTEAFF. The CDR3 region has the DNA TGTGCCAGCTCACCGCCCACAGGGTACACTGAAGCTTTCTTT.

The CDR3: CASSLVVRVSNQPQHF. The CDR3, as DNA: TGTGCCAGCAGCTTAGTAGTCCGGGTGAGCAATCAGCCCCAGCATTTT. The chain carries TRBV11-2 and TRBJ1-5; D is unclear. The CDR3 is 16 amino acids. V dropped 1 base and J dropped 1 base, with 11 bases sitting between them. From germline, CDR1 is SGHAT and CDR2 FQNNGV.

The V call is TRBV10-1, the J call TRBJ2-1; tentatively, D is TRBD2 (5 bases). This CDR3 is built from 15 residues. The germline V and J ends were trimmed by 3 bases and 11 bases, with 20 bases remaining between them. Germline loops: CDR1 WNHNN, CDR2 SYGVQD (reference sequence). CDR3 loop: CASSDRLGLGVKQFF. The CDR3 nucleotides are TGCGCCAGCAGTGATAGGTTGGGGTTGGGAGTTAAGCAGTTCTTC.

This chain links TRBV9 with TRBJ2-3, with TRBD2 identical over 9 bases. The CDR3 is 17 residues long. After removal of 0 bases from V and 1 base from J, the junction contained 6 bases not matched to a gene. CDR1 and CDR2 from the germline V gene are SGDLS and YYNGEE. The CDR3 here is CASSVAVIAGGTDTQYF. CDR3 DNA: TGTGCCAGCAGCGTAGCCGTTATAGCGGGAGGCACAGATACGCAGTATTTT.

V usage is TRBV6-2 or TRBV6-3 and J usage is TRBJ1-1; D is perhaps TRBD1 (6 bases). CDR3 length: 12 residues. Germline CDR1 MNHEY, CDR2 SVGEGT. The V gene lost 6 bases and the J gene lost 6 bases, with 11 bases spanning the gap. The DNA of the CDR3 is TGTGCCAGCAGCAGGGGAAGAGCTGAAGCTTTCTTT. Translated, it gives CASSRGRAEAFF.

V usage is TRBV6-6 and J usage is TRBJ2-7; D may be TRBD2 (6 bases). The V end was cut by 6 bases, the J end by 2 bases, with 11 bases between. The germline gives CDR1 MNHNY, CDR2 SVGAGI (reference sequence). The CDR3 extends over 13 amino acids. Here the CDR3 reads CASRGTGAYEQYF. The CDR3 region has the DNA TGTGCCAGCAGGGGGACGGGGGCCTACGAGCAGTACTTC.

J is TRBJ2-7 and V is TRBV6-6, with 9 bases identical to TRBD2. V was clipped by 8 bases and J by 2 bases; unmatched bases: 7. The germline CDR1 and CDR2 sequences are MNHNY and SVGAGI (reference sequence). The CDR3 length is 14 residues. CDR3 DNA: TGTGCCAGCCGGATGGCTAGCGGGACCTACGAGCAGTACTTC. This gives the protein CASRMASGTYEQYF.

J is TRBJ2-1 and V is TRBV5-4, with 7 bases identical to TRBD2. The CDR3 has 15 residues. J gave up 0 bases and V 0 bases, and 0 bases lay outside the gene matches. Per germline, CDR1 SGHNT and CDR2 YYREEE (reference sequence). CDR3 nucleotides: TGTGCCAGCAGCTTGGGCGGGGGCTCCTACAATGAGCAGTTCTTC. It translates to CASSLGGGSYNEQFF. The full variable domain, completed using reference TRBV5-4 and TRBJ2-1, is ETGVTQSPTHLIKTRGQQVTLRCSSQSGHNTVSWYQQALGQGPQFIFQYYREEENGRGNFPPRFSGLQFPNYSSELNVNALELDDSALYLCASSLGGGSYNEQFFGPGTRLTVL.